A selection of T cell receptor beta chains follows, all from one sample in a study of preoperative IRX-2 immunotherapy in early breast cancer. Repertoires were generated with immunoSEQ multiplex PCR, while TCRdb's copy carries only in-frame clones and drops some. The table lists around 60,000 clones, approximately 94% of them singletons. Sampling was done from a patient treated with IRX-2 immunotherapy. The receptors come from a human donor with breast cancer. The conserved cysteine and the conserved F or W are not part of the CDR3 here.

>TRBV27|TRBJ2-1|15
ASTLGRTSGSADEQF
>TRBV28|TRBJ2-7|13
ASSPPAVAAYEQY
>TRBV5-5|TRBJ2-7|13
ASSLWVAGSYEQY
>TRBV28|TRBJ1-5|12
ASSTGRSVQPQH
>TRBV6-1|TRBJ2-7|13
ASSEGGGSAYEQY
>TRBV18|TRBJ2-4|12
ASSPQVAKNIQY
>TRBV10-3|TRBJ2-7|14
AISESIGTETYEQY
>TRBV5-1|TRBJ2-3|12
ASSLSGGATTQY
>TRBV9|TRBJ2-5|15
ASSVGDRGSLQETQY
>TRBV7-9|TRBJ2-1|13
ASSHGLAGGVEQF
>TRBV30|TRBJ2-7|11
AWSRDSAYEQY
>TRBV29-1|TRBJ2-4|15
SVGGGFGGIAKNIQY
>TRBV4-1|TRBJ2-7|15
ASSQGPLGGSSYEQY
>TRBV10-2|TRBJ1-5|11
ASSYRDLQPQH
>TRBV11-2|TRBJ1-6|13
ASSLSRTRNSPLH
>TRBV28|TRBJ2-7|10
ASSTRTDRQY
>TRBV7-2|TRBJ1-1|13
ASSPKGGGGTEAF